One TCR beta chain is described in this entry. The antigen is not known. Sequenced by immunoSEQ multiplex PCR; TCRdb stores in-frame clones only, minus some. The repertoire holds 40,000 to 50,000 clones, with roughly 82% as singletons. The sample belongs to a study of a mutant IDH1 vaccine in newly diagnosed glioma. Study at large: Initiation of the vaccine course occurred 4-6 weeks after radiotherapy alone, or alongside temozolomide cycles.

The sample's time point: week 47, end of study. Every vaccination contained 300 ug of the mutant IDH1 20-mer peptide and was paired with topical imiquimod. This CDR3 is 15 amino acids long. Germline CDR1 is SEHNR and CDR2 is FQNEAQ (reference sequence). The V end lost 1 base, the J end lost 6 bases, and 12 bases lay between the germline ends. The rearrangement links TRBV7-9 to TRBJ1-4, with unresolved D. Sample: PBMCs, taken from a glioma patient whose treatment included an IDH1 peptide vaccine. The sequence came from a man aged 18 to 30 with glioma. Some clones in this sample may be carry-over from other donors' samples. In DNA, the CDR3 is TGTGCCAGCAGCTTAGGCAGTCTAGAGGATGAAAAACTGTTTTTT. It yields the protein CASSLGSLEDEKLFF.